The entry below gives a single T cell receptor beta chain sequence along with its context. Its cognate antigen is unknown. The data were taken from a study of cytomegalovirus exposure and HLA in healthy donors. Primers for the PCR totalled 60 Vbeta and 13 Jbeta. TCRdb's table, derived via immunoSEQ multiplex PCR, lists solely in-frame clones and lacks some. Of a few hundred thousand clones in the sample, 70% to 85% were seen once. Regarding the study as a whole: The majority of TCR sequences were rare, yet some public TCRs appeared in many donors. Analysis performed later found under 20,000 TCR beta sequences associated with HLA alleles at 0.05 false discovery rate. Later analysis demonstrated an association between a missense DCLRE1C variant and TCR beta V- and J-gene trimming. Highest at DRB1 and lowest at HLA-C, TCR association rates differed among HLA loci in a later analysis.

The clonotype was recovered from a woman aged 40 to 50 in good health and CMV-seronegative. Sequenced: PBMCs.

CDR3 region: CASREGTGGSYGYTF. CDR3 bases: TGCGCCAGCAGGGAGGGGACGGGAGGATCCTATGGCTACACCTTC. The chain couples TRBV5-1 to TRBJ1-2; TRBD1 is a possible D gene (5 bases). V lost 5 bases and J 4 bases, leaving 18 bases between the germline ends. CDR1 and CDR2 from the germline V gene are SGHRS and YFSETQ. The CDR3 runs to 15 residues.